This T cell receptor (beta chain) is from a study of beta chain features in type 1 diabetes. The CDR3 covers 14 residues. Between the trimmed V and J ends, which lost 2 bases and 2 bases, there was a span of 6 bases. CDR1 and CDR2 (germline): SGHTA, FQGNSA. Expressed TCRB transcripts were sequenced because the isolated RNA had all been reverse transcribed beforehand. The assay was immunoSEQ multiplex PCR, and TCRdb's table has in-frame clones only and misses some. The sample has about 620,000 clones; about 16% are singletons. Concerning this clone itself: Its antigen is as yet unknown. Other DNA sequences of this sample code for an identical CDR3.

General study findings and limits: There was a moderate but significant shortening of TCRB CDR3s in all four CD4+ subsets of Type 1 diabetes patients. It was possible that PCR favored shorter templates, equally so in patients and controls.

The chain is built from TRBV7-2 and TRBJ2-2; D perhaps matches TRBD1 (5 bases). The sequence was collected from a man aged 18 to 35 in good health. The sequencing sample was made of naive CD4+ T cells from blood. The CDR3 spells CASSLQGNTGELFF. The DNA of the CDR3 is TGTGCCAGCAGCTTACAGGGTAACACCGGGGAGCTGTTTTTT.